Listed here are 17 T cell receptor beta chains from one sample, sequenced in a study of T cells in Graves' hyperthyroidism and ophthalmopathy. RNA transcripts gave rise to amplified TCR beta CDR3 regions. TCR CDR3 underwent first-round RT-PCR with the HTBI primer set. TCRdb used MiXCR to reprocess the multiplex PCR reads, holding one entry per CDR3 protein. The sample includes more than 300,000 distinct CDR3 sequences, around 13% of them seen just once. Material for sequencing was blood. These receptors were collected from a woman aged 60-75 years with Graves' hyperthyroidism.

This clonotype was recorded many times. CDR3 nucleotides: TGTGCCAGCAGTTTACGGCAGGGGGCGTACACCGGGGAGCTGTTTTTT. It codes for CASSLRQGAYTGELFF. The rearrangement uses TRBV27 and TRBJ2-2; 8 nucleotides match TRBD1. The junction had 5 bases not matched to a gene; V was cut back by 2 bases and J by 3 bases. CDR3 length equals 16 residues. Germline values: CDR1 MNHEY, CDR2 SMNVEV (reference sequence).

The V and J genes are TRBV5-1 and TRBJ2-1, with D unresolved. The CDR3 is 14 amino acids. V lost 4 bases and J 9 bases, leaving 17 bases between the germline ends. In germline, CDR1 is SGHRS, CDR2 YFSETQ. The CDR3 region has the DNA TGCGCCAGCAGCGTGGTCGGGCCCCGTGGTGAGCAGTTCTTC. This codes for CASSVVGPRGEQFF.

This chain links TRBV20-1 with TRBJ1-3; TRBD1 is a possible D gene (6 bases). Looked up from germline, CDR1 is DFQATT and CDR2 is SNEGSKA (reference sequence). The V gene lost 0 bases and the J gene lost 2 bases, with 11 bases spanning the gap. The CDR3 spans 15 residues. The CDR3 region has the DNA TGCAGTGCTAGAGACGGGGACAAGCCTGGAAACACCATATATTTT. This codes for CSARDGDKPGNTIYF.

This clonotype was found many times. The rearrangement joins TRBV3-1 to TRBJ2-7; 9 nucleotides agree with TRBD1. The V and J ends lost 2 bases and 4 bases, in that order; junction bases with no gene match: 3. This CDR3 has 14 residues. Germline V gene sequence: CDR1 LGHDT, CDR2 YNNKEL (reference sequence). The CDR3 region has the DNA TGTGCCAGCAGCCAAACAGGGGGCAGTTACGAGCAGTACTTC. This translates into CASSQTGGSYEQYF.

This clonotype has a count of ten or more. In DNA form, the CDR3 reads TGTGCCAGCAGTGGCCCCGGGAGGACAGGATACGAGCAGTACTTC. Its protein product is CASSGPGRTGYEQYF. V and J are TRBV6-2 or TRBV6-3 and TRBJ2-7; perhaps D is TRBD1 or TRBD2 (7 bases each). Germline-derived CDR1 and CDR2 are MNHEY and SVGEGT. The CDR3 totals 15 residues. V lost 5 bases, J lost 4 bases, and 18 bases lay in between.

This clonotype has at least ten counts. The chain recombines TRBV29-1 with TRBJ2-3; 7 nucleotides line up with TRBD1. V lost 6 bases, J lost 0 bases, and 3 bases stayed unmatched. Germline lookup yields CDR1 SQVTM and CDR2 ANQGSEA. The CDR3 runs to 13 residues. The CDR3: CSVDRRSTDTQYF. Written as DNA, the CDR3 is TGCAGCGTGGACAGGCGAAGCACAGATACGCAGTATTTT.

This sequence joins TRBV5-1 and TRBJ2-5; TRBD1 aligns across 7 bases. Germline V gives CDR1 SGHRS, CDR2 YFSETQ. The CDR3 sequence is 15 residues long. The junction had 6 bases not matched to a gene; V was cut back by 2 bases and J by 2 bases. The CDR3 DNA sequence: TGCGCCAGCAGCTTCTCGGGACAGCTACAAGAGACCCAGTACTTC. It codes for CASSFSGQLQETQYF.

This clonotype has at least ten counts. V gene TRBV14 combines with J gene TRBJ2-7; the D gene could be TRBD1 or TRBD2 (6 bases each). Per the germline V gene, CDR1 is SGHDN and CDR2 is FVKESK. The CDR3 contains 12 residues. V lost 7 bases and J 0 bases, leaving 7 bases between the germline ends. CDR3 sequence: CASKGGSYEQYF. The CDR3 DNA sequence: TGTGCCAGCAAGGGGGGCTCCTACGAGCAGTACTTC.

This clonotype appeared a single time. This rearrangement joins TRBV7-9 to TRBJ2-5; TRBD2 aligns across 12 bases. The junction had 11 bases not matched to a gene; V was cut back by 5 bases and J by 4 bases. The CDR3 length is 17 residues. Per germline, CDR1 SEHNR and CDR2 FQNEAQ (reference sequence). CDR3 nucleotide sequence: TGTGCCAGCAGCCCTAGGCGGACTAGCGGGATGGGAGAGACCCAGTACTTC. Amino acid sequence: CASSPRRTSGMGETQYF.

This sequence joins TRBV15 and TRBJ1-3; the D is unclear. Germline-derived CDR1 and CDR2 are LNHNV and YYDKDF (reference sequence). CDR3 size: 16 residues. Trimming left V 0 bases short and J 0 bases short, with 9 bases between. The CDR3 is CATSRDSTFSGNTIYF. CDR3 DNA: TGTGCCACCAGCAGAGATAGCACTTTCTCTGGAAACACCATATATTTT.

In its sample, this clonotype was seen many times. This rearrangement joins TRBV13 to TRBJ2-7, with D perhaps TRBD2 (5 bases). Trimming stripped 0 bases from V and 3 bases from J, with 15 bases between. Germline CDR1 is PRHDT and CDR2 is FYEKMQ (reference sequence). The CDR3 loop spans 16 amino acids. CDR3 coding DNA: TGTGCCAGCAGCTTAGGCCGGCTAGCCACTAACTACGAGCAGTACTTC. Translated: CASSLGRLATNYEQYF.

This clonotype showed up many times. The J gene is TRBJ2-5, the V gene TRBV5-5, with TRBD1 identical over 11 bases. The CDR3 sequence is 17 residues long. J gave up 2 bases and V 1 base, and 7 bases lay outside the gene matches. The germline CDR1 and CDR2 sequences are SGHKS and YYEKEE (reference sequence). The CDR3 loop is CASSLSPGQGEQETQYF. CDR3 DNA: TGTGCCAGCAGCTTGAGCCCGGGACAGGGGGAACAAGAGACCCAGTACTTC.

This clonotype was recorded at least ten times. The chain is built from TRBV12-3 or TRBV12-4 and TRBJ1-1; D not resolved. This CDR3 has 14 amino acids. The germline V and J ends were trimmed by 6 bases and 4 bases, with 15 bases remaining between them. This CDR3 reads CASSPDAAGTEAFF. As DNA, the CDR3 is TGTGCCAGCAGCCCCGATGCCGCGGGCACTGAAGCTTTCTTT.

This clonotype was recorded many times. V and J are TRBV4-1 and TRBJ1-1; D is unresolved. The CDR3 runs to 13 residues. The germline gives CDR1 MGHRA, CDR2 YSYEKL. With 1 base removed from V and 11 bases from J, the gap between germline ends came to 14 bases. This chain's CDR3 is CASSQGAKGGAFF. CDR3 DNA: TGCGCCAGCAGCCAAGGGGCCAAGGGTGGGGCTTTCTTT.

This clonotype has more than one count but fewer than ten. V and J are TRBV4-1 and TRBJ1-4; D not certain. The CDR3 sequence is 16 residues long. Looked up from germline, CDR1 is MGHRA and CDR2 is YSYEKL. V was clipped by 5 bases and J by 8 bases, with 21 bases between them. The CDR3 region is CASSVQQRGSWEKLFF. In DNA, the CDR3 is TGCGCCAGCAGCGTACAACAAAGAGGGTCTTGGGAAAAACTGTTTTTT.

Ten or more counts support this clonotype. An end of the junction differs from the germline gene, which may be a read error. The chain is built from TRBV7-7 and TRBJ2-5; TRBD1 agrees at 8 bases. The CDR3 covers 13 residues. The germline V gene encodes CDR1 SSHAT and CDR2 FNYEAQ (reference sequence). The CDR3 nucleotides are TGTGCTAGCAGCATAGGACAGGGAGAGACCCAGTACTTC. Translation: CASSIGQGETQYF.

Ten or more counts support this clonotype. The chain links TRBV12-5 to TRBJ2-1; 8 positions agree with TRBD2. Trimming took 2 bases from V and 6 from J; bases not matched to a gene: 3. The CDR3 consists of 14 residues. From germline, CDR1 is LGHNT and CDR2 FRNRAP. This chain's CDR3 is CASGLKLAANEQFF. DNA for the CDR3: TGTGCTAGTGGTTTGAAACTAGCGGCCAATGAGCAGTTCTTC.